The rows below give T cell receptor beta chains drawn from one sample of a study of blood T cell repertoires in COVID-19. This table comes from immunoSEQ multiplex PCR, and its TCRdb copy is limited to in-frame clones, with some not included. The table includes roughly 190,000 clones, 80% to 90% detected once. Material for sequencing was peripheral blood. The receptors stem from a man aged 50 to 59 with active or convalescent COVID-19. Both conserved end residues are part of each CDR3. The order of the fields is V gene, D gene, J gene, CDR3 protein, CDR3 DNA. D genes are given only for firm matches.

TRBV6-5,NA,TRBJ1-2,CASNGGGGYTF,TGTGCCAGCAATGGAGGAGGTGGCTACACCTTC
TRBV2,TRBD1,TRBJ2-7,CASRGTGSSYEQYF,TGTGCCAGCAGGGGGACAGGTAGCTCCTACGAGCAGTACTTC
TRBV28,TRBD1,TRBJ1-5,CASRTGTGRYSNQPQHF,TGTGCCAGCAGGACCGGGACAGGCAGATATAGCAATCAGCCCCAGCATTTT
TRBV30,TRBD2,TRBJ2-1,CAWSSGRVSYNEQFF,TGTGCCTGGAGTAGCGGGAGGGTCTCCTACAATGAGCAGTTCTTC
TRBV7-8,TRBD1,TRBJ2-7,CASSLRDSSYEQYF,TGTGCCAGCAGCTTAAGGGACAGCTCCTACGAGCAGTACTTC
TRBV2,NA,TRBJ1-2,CASSDGPGYGYTF,TGTGCCAGCAGTGATGGCCCAGGCTATGGCTACACCTTC
TRBV3-1/TRBV3-2,TRBD1,TRBJ2-5,CASITGGGETQYF,TGTGCCAGCATCACAGGGGGTGGGGAGACCCAGTACTTC
TRBV12-3/TRBV12-4,NA,TRBJ2-3,CAGSLGRDTQYF,TGTGCCGGCAGTTTGGGGAGAGATACGCAGTATTTT
TRBV30,NA,TRBJ1-4,CAWSPNGADNEKLFF,TGTGCCTGGAGTCCAAACGGTGCCGATAATGAAAAACTGTTTTTT
TRBV6-2/TRBV6-3,NA,TRBJ1-3,CASSYLHLGARSGNTIYF,TGTGCCAGCAGTTATCTGCATTTGGGAGCCCGCTCTGGAAACACCATATATTTT
TRBV6-5,NA,TRBJ2-7,CASSQGPGVYEQYF,TGTGCCAGCAGCCAGGGGCCAGGTGTCTACGAGCAGTACTTC
TRBV5-1,NA,TRBJ1-1,CASSLFGASEAFF,TGCGCCAGCAGCTTGTTTGGGGCCTCAGAAGCTTTCTTT